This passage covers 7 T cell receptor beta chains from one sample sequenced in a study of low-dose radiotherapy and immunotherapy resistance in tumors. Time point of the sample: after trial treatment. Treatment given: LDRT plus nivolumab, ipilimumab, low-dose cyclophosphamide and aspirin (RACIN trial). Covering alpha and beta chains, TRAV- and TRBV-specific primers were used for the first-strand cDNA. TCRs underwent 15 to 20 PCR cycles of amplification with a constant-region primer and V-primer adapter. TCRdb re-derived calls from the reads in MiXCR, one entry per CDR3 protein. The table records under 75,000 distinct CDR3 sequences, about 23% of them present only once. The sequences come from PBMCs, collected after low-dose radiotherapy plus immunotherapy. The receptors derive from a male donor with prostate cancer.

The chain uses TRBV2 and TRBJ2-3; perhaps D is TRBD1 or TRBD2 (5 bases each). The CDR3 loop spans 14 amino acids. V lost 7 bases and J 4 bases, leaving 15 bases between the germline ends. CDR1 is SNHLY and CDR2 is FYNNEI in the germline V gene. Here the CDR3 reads CASTTRKGADTQYF. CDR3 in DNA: TGTGCCAGCACCACTAGGAAAGGGGCAGATACGCAGTATTTT.

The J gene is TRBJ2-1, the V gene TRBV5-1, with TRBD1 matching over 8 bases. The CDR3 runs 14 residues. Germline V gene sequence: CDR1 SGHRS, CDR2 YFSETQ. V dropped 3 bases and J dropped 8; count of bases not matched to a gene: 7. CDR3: CASSSHRGSDEQFF. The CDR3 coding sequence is TGCGCCAGCAGCTCACACAGGGGGTCGGATGAGCAGTTCTTC.

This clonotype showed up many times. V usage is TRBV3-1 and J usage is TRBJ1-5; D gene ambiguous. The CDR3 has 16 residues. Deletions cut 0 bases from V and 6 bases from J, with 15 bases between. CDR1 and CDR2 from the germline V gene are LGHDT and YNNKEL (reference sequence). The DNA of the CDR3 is TGTGCCAGCAGCCAAGAATATGTGGGGTCGGGTCAGCCCCAGCATTTT. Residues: CASSQEYVGSGQPQHF.

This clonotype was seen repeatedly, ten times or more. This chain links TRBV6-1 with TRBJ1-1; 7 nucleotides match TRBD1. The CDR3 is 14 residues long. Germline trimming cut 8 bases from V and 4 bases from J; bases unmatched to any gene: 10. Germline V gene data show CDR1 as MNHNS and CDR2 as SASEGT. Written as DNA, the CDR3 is TGTGCCAGCTCTAAGGGGGCGAAATCCACTGAAGCTTTCTTT. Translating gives CASSKGAKSTEAFF.

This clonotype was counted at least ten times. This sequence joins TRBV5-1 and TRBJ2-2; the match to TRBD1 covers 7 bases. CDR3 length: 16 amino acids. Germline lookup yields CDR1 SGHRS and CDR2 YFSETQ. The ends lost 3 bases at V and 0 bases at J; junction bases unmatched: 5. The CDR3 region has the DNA TGCGCCAGCAGCTCAGGGACAGCCACGAACACCGGGGAGCTGTTTTTT. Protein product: CASSSGTATNTGELFF. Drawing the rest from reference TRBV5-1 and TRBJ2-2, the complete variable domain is KAGVTQTPRYLIKTRGQQVTLSCSPISGHRSVSWYQQTPGQGLQFLFEYFSETQRNKGNFPGRFSGRQFSNSRSEMNVSTLELGDSALYLCASSSGTATNTGELFFGEGSRLTVL.

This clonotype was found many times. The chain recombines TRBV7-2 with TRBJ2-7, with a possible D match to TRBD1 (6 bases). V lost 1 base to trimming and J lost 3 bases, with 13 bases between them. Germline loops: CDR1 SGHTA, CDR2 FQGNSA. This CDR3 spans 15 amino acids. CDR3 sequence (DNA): TGTGCCAGCAGCTTAGTTTTACAGGGCCACTACGAGCAGTACTTC. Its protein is CASSLVLQGHYEQYF.

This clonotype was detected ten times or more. The CDR3: CASSLDGNQPQHF. The CDR3, as DNA: TGCGCCAGCAGCTTGGATGGCAATCAGCCCCAGCATTTT. The chain joins TRBV5-1 to TRBJ1-5; no reliable D call. The ends were cut back, 0 bases at V and 2 bases at J, with 3 bases in the middle. CDR3 size: 13 residues. Germline lookup yields CDR1 SGHRS and CDR2 YFSETQ.